The following is a T cell receptor (beta chain) sequence with its context. The source of the sample is a study of T cell changes during pregnancy in multiple sclerosis. Generated by immunoSEQ multiplex PCR, the TCRdb table keeps only in-frame clones and is missing some. Here the sample spans about 40,000 clones, 90% to 95% being singletons. Germline CDR1 and CDR2: LGHNT and FRNRAP. The V segment lost 0 bases and the J segment 3 bases; nucleotides outside the gene matches: 11. CDR3 length equals 18 residues. Sequencing used CD4+ T cells from peripheral blood mononuclear cells, obtained after pregnancy. This TCR was recovered from a female donor with multiple sclerosis, enrolled in a pregnancy study. The chain recombines TRBV12-5 with TRBJ2-7, with 10 bases that match TRBD1. CDR3 bases: TGTGCTAGTGGTTTGGTCCAGGGCGTCGGGACAGGGGTCTACGAGCAGTACTTC. It translates to CASGLVQGVGTGVYEQYF.